This passage covers 17 T cell receptor beta chains from one sample sequenced in a study of CD8+ T cells in alopecia areata. Isolated RNA was reverse transcribed into cDNA used as the sequencing template. Clones were read by immunoSEQ multiplex PCR, and TCRdb kept only the in-frame ones, dropping some. Here the sample spans approximately 150,000 clones, 50% to 75% being singletons. Treatment denoted: oral pan-JAK inhibitor, 5-10 mg twice daily. The material sequenced was CD4+ T cells sorted from blood, taken at approximately week 55, from a patient treated with tofacitinib. Receptors were obtained from a human donor with alopecia areata.

The chain has TRBV2 and TRBJ2-3; TRBD2 agrees at 14 bases. Per germline, CDR1 SNHLY and CDR2 FYNNEI. The CDR3 length is 15 residues. The ends lost 5 bases at V and 6 bases at J; junction bases unmatched: 4. The CDR3 nucleotides are TGTGCCAGCAGTCCGACTAGCGGGGGGGCTGATACGCAGTATTTT. This codes for CASSPTSGGADTQYF.

This chain links TRBV2 with TRBJ2-2; possible D gene TRBD2, 5 bases. Trimming left V 6 bases short and J 5 bases short, with 16 bases between. The length of the CDR3 is 15 residues. Germline lookup yields CDR1 SNHLY and CDR2 FYNNEI. The CDR3 bases are TGTGCCAGCAGGCAACTAGTGGGTCCAACCGGGGAGCTGTTTTTT. Its protein is CASRQLVGPTGELFF.

This chain connects TRBV29-1 to TRBJ2-5; D uncertain. Trimming took 6 bases from V and 1 from J, leaving 18 bases between them. The CDR3 consists of 15 residues. The germline CDR1 and CDR2 sequences are SQVTM and ANQGSEA. As DNA, the CDR3 is TGCAGCGTCGGGCCCCCGAACACAGTCCAAGAGACCCAGTACTTC. It codes for CSVGPPNTVQETQYF. Complete variable domain (other parts from reference TRBV29-1 and TRBJ2-5): SAVISQKPSRDICQRGTSLTIQCQVDSQVTMMFWYRQQPGQSLTLIATANQGSEATYESGFVIDKFPISRPNLTFSTLTVSNMSPEDSSIYLCSVGPPNTVQETQYFGPGTRLLVL.

The chain couples TRBV6-5 to TRBJ1-2; 8 bases map to TRBD1. The CDR3 runs 14 residues. J gave up 4 bases and V 5 bases, and 6 bases lay outside the gene matches. Germline values: CDR1 MNHEY, CDR2 SVGAGI. Here the CDR3 DNA reads TGTGCCAGCAGTCGAACAGGGGGTGGCTATGGCTACACCTTC. It translates to CASSRTGGGYGYTF.

The V gene is TRBV25-1, the J gene TRBJ1-6; D is unresolved. CDR3 length: 14 amino acids. Germline CDR1 and CDR2: MGHDK and SYGVNS. V was cut by 6 bases and J by 5 bases, with 11 bases left in between. CDR3 sequence (DNA): TGTGCCAGCAGGATGGGCATCGATAATTCACCCCTCCACTTT. Protein sequence: CASRMGIDNSPLHF.

The chain couples TRBV30 to TRBJ1-4; D gene unclear. The CDR3 is made up of 13 amino acids. V was trimmed by 1 base and J by 8 bases, leaving 11 bases between them. Per germline, CDR1 GTSNPN and CDR2 SVGIG (reference sequence). In DNA, the CDR3 is TGTGCCTGGAGTGGCACGACGGTAGAAAAACTGTTTTTT. It translates to CAWSGTTVEKLFF.

Only one count was recorded for this clone. The chain uses TRBV23-1 and TRBJ1-1; D unresolved. TRBV23-1 counts as an open reading frame of uncertain function. The CDR3 runs 14 residues. V lost 0 bases to trimming and J lost 1 base, with 6 bases between them. Here the CDR3 reads CASSQSRENTEAFF. CDR3 nucleotide sequence: TGCGCCAGCAGTCAATCGAGGGAGAACACTGAAGCTTTCTTT.

The chain joins TRBV6-5 to TRBJ1-6; D is unresolved. The germline V gene has CDR1 MNHEY and CDR2 SVGAGI. This CDR3 spans 11 amino acids. With 5 bases removed from V and 6 bases from J, the gap between germline ends came to 2 bases. CDR3 loop: CASSGNSPLHF. The CDR3 DNA reads TGTGCCAGCAGTGGTAATTCACCCCTCCACTTT.

This clone was detected a few times. The CDR3 DNA reads TGTGCCAGCAGAATCGGACAGGGGAGCACCGGGGAGCTGTTTTTT. It yields the protein CASRIGQGSTGELFF. The rearrangement uses TRBV27 and TRBJ2-2; TRBD1 matches 9 bases. The CDR3 has 15 amino acids. Germline loops: CDR1 MNHEY, CDR2 SMNVEV (reference sequence). V dropped 6 bases and J dropped 4; count of bases not matched to a gene: 6.

This clone was seen more than once but under ten times. The CDR3 sequence is CASSFGQGKEKLFF. The DNA for the CDR3 is TGTGCCAGCAGCTTTGGACAGGGCAAAGAAAAACTGTTTTTT. The V gene is TRBV11-2, the J gene TRBJ1-4; 8 positions agree with TRBD1. This CDR3 has 14 amino acids. Looked up from germline, CDR1 is SGHAT and CDR2 is FQNNGV. V shed 3 bases, J shed 8 bases, and the junction held 5 bases outside the gene matches.

The V and J genes are TRBV30 and TRBJ1-4; TRBD1 might be the D (6 bases). CDR1 and CDR2 from the germline V gene are GTSNPN and SVGIG (reference sequence). The length of the CDR3 is 13 residues. V lost 4 bases to trimming and J lost 5 bases, with 11 bases between them. CDR3 protein: CAWNRQENEKLFF. CDR3 sequence (DNA): TGTGCCTGGAATAGACAGGAAAATGAAAAACTGTTTTTT.

J is TRBJ1-1 and V is TRBV2; possible D gene TRBD1, 5 bases. V was pared by 8 bases and J by 5 bases, with 15 bases between. The CDR3 contains 13 residues. Germline values: CDR1 SNHLY, CDR2 FYNNEI. This CDR3 reads CASENQGGTEAFF. The CDR3 DNA is TGTGCCAGCGAAAACCAGGGTGGGACTGAAGCTTTCTTT.

The chain is built from TRBV30 and TRBJ2-3, with D perhaps TRBD2 (6 bases). The germline V and J ends were trimmed by 0 bases and 6 bases, with 13 bases remaining between them. Germline CDR1 is GTSNPN and CDR2 is SVGIG (reference sequence). CDR3 length equals 14 residues. As DNA, the CDR3 is TGTGCCTGGAGTGTCGGTCCGGGGGTGGATACGCAGTATTTT. Translated, it gives CAWSVGPGVDTQYF.

The genes are TRBV7-2 and TRBJ1-2, with D hard to call. Trimming left V 7 bases short and J 3 bases short, with 12 bases between. Germline V gene data show CDR1 as SGHTA and CDR2 as FQGNSA. The CDR3 contains 13 residues. The CDR3 is CASTWISDYGYTF. The CDR3 bases are TGTGCCAGCACCTGGATCTCCGACTATGGCTACACCTTC. Complete variable domain (other parts from reference TRBV7-2 and TRBJ1-2): GAGVSQSPSNKVTEKGKDVELRCDPISGHTALYWYRQSLGQGLEFLIYFQGNSAPDKSGLPSDRFSAERTGGSVSTLTIQRTQQEDSAVYLCASTWISDYGYTFGSGTRLTVV.

The genes are TRBV5-6 and TRBJ2-7; D is perhaps TRBD2 (5 bases). This CDR3 region has 15 residues. V lost 0 bases and J 6 bases, leaving 16 bases between the germline ends. CDR1 and CDR2 (germline): SGHDT, YYEEEE. The DNA for the CDR3 is TGTGCCAGCAGCTTGGGGTTCGGACTGGCAGCCGAGCAGTACTTC. Residues: CASSLGFGLAAEQYF.

This clone has just a few counts. The chain links TRBV5-1 to TRBJ1-1, with D possibly matching TRBD1 (5 bases). Germline lookup yields CDR1 SGHRS and CDR2 YFSETQ. The V and J ends lost 9 bases and 1 base respectively, with 19 bases between them. CDR3 length equals 15 residues. DNA for the CDR3: TGCGCCACCAGAGCTGAGGGGTTTTCGAACACTGAAGCTTTCTTT. This codes for CATRAEGFSNTEAFF.

This clone turned up a few times. This rearrangement joins TRBV27 to TRBJ2-4; 7 bases are shared with TRBD2. Germline values: CDR1 MNHEY, CDR2 SMNVEV (reference sequence). This CDR3 is 14 amino acids long. Unmatched junction bases numbered 10, after V lost 6 bases and J lost 8 bases. CDR3 amino acids: CASSMRGTSDIQYF. CDR3 nucleotides: TGTGCCAGCAGCATGAGGGGAACTAGCGACATTCAGTACTTC.